This entry lists 12 T cell receptor beta chains sequenced from one sample in a study of T cell responses to AZD1222 COVID-19 vaccine. Some clones are missing from TCRdb's copy, which holds only in-frame ones; the method was immunoSEQ multiplex PCR. The repertoire holds some 79,000 clones, with around three quarters as singletons. Here the sequenced sample was peripheral blood, taken 28 days after the second AZD1222 dose. Every receptor here comes from an adult who received the AZD1222 COVID-19 vaccine.

The chain uses TRBV14 and TRBJ1-4; no definite D call. The CDR3 totals 13 residues. Germline V gene data show CDR1 as SGHDN and CDR2 as FVKESK. V lost 4 bases, J lost 0 bases, and 3 bases lay in between. CDR3 bases: TGTGCCAGCAGCCGAGCAACTAATGAAAAACTGTTTTTT. Encoded protein: CASSRATNEKLFF.

The V and J genes are TRBV30 and TRBJ2-3; TRBD2 matches at 8 bases. This CDR3 contains 18 residues. J gave up 0 bases and V 0 bases, and 11 bases lay outside the gene matches. Germline lookup yields CDR1 GTSNPN and CDR2 SVGIG (reference sequence). DNA for the CDR3: TGTGCCTGGAGTGTTCCAGCGGGGGCCCAATACAGCACAGATACGCAGTATTTT. Translating it yields CAWSVPAGAQYSTDTQYF.

The rearrangement uses TRBV28 and TRBJ2-2; D ambiguous. Germline CDR1 is MDHEN and CDR2 is SYDVKM. The CDR3 consists of 16 residues. Trimming pared 3 bases from V and 0 bases from J, leaving 11 bases between. CDR3 DNA sequence: TGTGCCAGCAGTTTTAGTGACTTTCCGAACACCGGGGAGCTGTTTTTT. Its translation is CASSFSDFPNTGELFF.

The V gene is TRBV3-1 (or the pseudogene TRBV3-2), the J gene TRBJ2-3; D is possibly TRBD1 (5 bases). Germline loops: CDR1 LGHDT, CDR2 YNNKEL (reference sequence). Trimming stripped 0 bases from V and 7 bases from J, with 14 bases between. This CDR3 is 15 amino acids long. The CDR3 region is CASSQDRRVVNTQYF. In DNA form, the CDR3 reads TGTGCCAGCAGCCAAGATCGCAGGGTAGTAAATACGCAGTATTTT.

As for this clone: Germline and junction disagree at one end, which may indicate a read error. The CDR3 DNA is TGTGCTAGCAGCAAGGATCTCTCCTACGAGCAGTACTTC. Amino acids: CASSKDLSYEQYF. V gene TRBV7-7 combines with J gene TRBJ2-7, with no clear D. Germline assignment: CDR1 SSHAT and CDR2 FNYEAQ (reference sequence). The CDR3 is 13 residues long.

The genes are TRBV28 and TRBJ2-7; the match to TRBD1 covers 10 bases. There are 19 residues in the CDR3. The ends lost 0 bases at V and 0 bases at J; junction bases unmatched: 11. CDR1 is MDHEN and CDR2 is SYDVKM in the germline V gene. This CDR3 is CASSLWTGGVSAYSYEQYF. As DNA, the CDR3 is TGTGCCAGCAGTTTATGGACAGGGGGCGTTAGCGCCTACTCCTACGAGCAGTACTTC.

The CDR3 reads CASSMGSASVAAQETQYF. Written as DNA, the CDR3 is TGTGCCAGTAGTATGGGGTCCGCTAGCGTAGCGGCACAAGAGACCCAGTACTTC. The chain links TRBV19 to TRBJ2-5, with D maybe TRBD2 (6 bases). Trimming took 3 bases from V and 2 from J, leaving 22 bases between them. Germline V gives CDR1 LNHDA, CDR2 SQIVND (reference sequence). The CDR3 is 18 residues long.

The chain uses TRBV7-2 and TRBJ1-1, with TRBD1 matching over 9 bases. Trimming took 4 bases from V and 5 from J; bases not matched to a gene: 5. CDR1 SGHTA and CDR2 FQGNSA come from the germline V gene. This CDR3 contains 14 residues. The CDR3 is CASSSTGGGTEAFF. Written as DNA, the CDR3 is TGTGCCAGCAGCTCGACAGGGGGTGGAACTGAAGCTTTCTTT.

This rearrangement joins TRBV6-5 to TRBJ1-6; D gene uncertain. Per germline, CDR1 MNHEY and CDR2 SVGAGI. The CDR3 is 13 residues long. Trimming shortened V by 5 bases and J by 7 bases, and 9 bases separated the two germline ends. Written as DNA, the CDR3 is TGTGCCAGCAGTCGTACGGAGAATTCACCCCTCCACTTT. The encoded protein is CASSRTENSPLHF.

The chain uses TRBV5-1 and TRBJ2-3, with a tentative D call TRBD2 (5 bases). V was clipped by 0 bases and J by 7 bases, with 12 bases between them. Germline V gene data show CDR1 as SGHRS and CDR2 as YFSETQ. There are 14 residues in the CDR3. CDR3 sequence: CASSLETRTNTQYF. DNA for the CDR3: TGCGCCAGCAGCTTGGAAACTAGGACCAATACGCAGTATTTT.

This clone came up once. V and J are TRBV5-1 and TRBJ1-1; D is uncertain. Trimming removed 1 base from V and 0 bases from J, with 4 bases in between. CDR1 is SGHRS, CDR2 YFSETQ, per germline. This CDR3 region has 13 residues. The CDR3 spells CASSLRMNTEAFF. Written as DNA, the CDR3 is TGCGCCAGCAGCTTGAGAATGAACACTGAAGCTTTCTTT.

Only a few counts were recorded for this clone. The chain couples TRBV5-1 to TRBJ1-1; 8 bases line up with TRBD1. The CDR3 loop spans 14 amino acids. Trimming removed 3 bases from V and 3 bases from J; junction bases left unmatched: 4. CDR1 is SGHRS and CDR2 is YFSETQ in the germline V gene. This CDR3 reads CASSWTGRDTEAFF. CDR3 bases: TGCGCCAGCAGCTGGACAGGGAGGGACACTGAAGCTTTCTTT.